This is a list of T cell receptor beta chains from one sample in a study of blood T cells in healthy people across ages. Each CDR3 protein gets one entry after TCRdb re-called the 5' RACE reads with MiXCR. Altogether about 640,000 distinct CDR3 sequences are present, approximately 30% being singletons, with the ten largest covering about 15%. Material: blood. These receptors came from a woman older than 75 in good health. CDR3s leave out the opening cysteine and the closing phenylalanine or tryptophan.

J,V,CDR3
TRBJ1-1,TRBV20-1,SGKRATEAF
TRBJ2-4,TRBV6-1,ASSEDHVGDIQY
TRBJ2-2,TRBV15,ATSVVGSSNTGELF
TRBJ2-3,TRBV6-2/TRBV6-3,ASETSGGPPDTQY
TRBJ1-5,TRBV7-2,ASSPARGGGNQPQH
TRBJ2-1,TRBV7-2,ASSLQGASYEQF
TRBJ1-4,TRBV6-1,ASSNRRGRVNEKLF
TRBJ2-1,TRBV29-1,SVEGVDGKGDNEQF
TRBJ1-2,TRBV3-1,ASSQEGRAHT
TRBJ2-7,TRBV30,AWSLGGDSYEQY
TRBJ2-3,TRBV12-3/TRBV12-4,ASSLSTPGLAGVGDTQY
TRBJ1-6,TRBV6-4,ASSVAGNNSPLH
TRBJ1-6,TRBV12-3/TRBV12-4,ASSLGAYLSPLH
TRBJ2-7,TRBV2,ATQELSYEQY
TRBJ1-1,TRBV5-1,ASSTGRTEAF
TRBJ1-1,TRBV7-2,ASSLEVGQGQAF
TRBJ1-2,TRBV3-1,ASSQEERGQRNYGYT
TRBJ2-7,TRBV6-1,ASSDPGTVTYEQY
TRBJ1-5,TRBV4-2,ASSQDRSYSNQPQH
TRBJ1-2,TRBV6-5,ASRGVRDSNYGYT
TRBJ2-6,TRBV30,AWSTGTGPLT
TRBJ2-1,TRBV12-3/TRBV12-4,ASSPMLIGRGGREQF
TRBJ2-7,TRBV12-3/TRBV12-4,ASRTAGQSPYEQY
TRBJ2-5,TRBV7-2,ASSSGGLAQETQY
TRBJ2-1,TRBV6-1,ASLQGQSSNEQF
TRBJ2-7,TRBV6-4,ASSDSRQANSYEQY
TRBJ2-4,TRBV20-1,SAVTSGAKNIQY
TRBJ2-7,TRBV4-1,ASSQGDRVMGNEQY
TRBJ2-3,TRBV7-9,ASSPDRGLNPDTQY
TRBJ1-2,TRBV6-1,ASSEASFGVANYGYT
TRBJ1-2,TRBV29-1,SAPDREGTSYGYT
TRBJ1-2,TRBV20-1,SARDLGGHGYT
TRBJ2-1,TRBV20-1,SASNSGRIYNEQF
TRBJ2-4,TRBV7-2,ASSQGVNIQY
TRBJ2-3,TRBV5-6,ASSLGPSGVTDTQY
TRBJ2-3,TRBV5-1,ANSLGQASTDTQY
TRBJ1-6,TRBV7-8,ASSQGNQGASPLH
TRBJ1-6,TRBV20-1,SQTRFSSYNSPLH
TRBJ2-5,TRBV7-2,ASSSAETQY
TRBJ1-1,TRBV4-1,ASSQVTVTEAF
TRBJ1-6,TRBV12-3/TRBV12-4,ASTRQYNSPLH
TRBJ2-1,TRBV7-9,ASSPDPGTDYNEQF
TRBJ2-7,TRBV5-1,ASRYDSYEQY
TRBJ1-1,TRBV9,ASSLIDRADTEAF
TRBJ2-2,TRBV9,ASSHGQVNTGELF
TRBJ2-7,TRBV2,ASRIRQQNPYEQY
TRBJ2-5,TRBV9,ASSVKSRSGIETQY
TRBJ2-1,TRBV28,ASVLGTGPYNEQF
TRBJ2-1,TRBV28,ASYHLGLDLSNEQF